Here is one TCR beta chain with its context. Antigen unknown. Repertoires were generated with immunoSEQ multiplex PCR, while TCRdb's copy carries only in-frame clones and drops some. This sample has approximately 130,000 clones, with less than 90% found just once. V lost 9 bases and J lost 2, with 11 bases in between. The CDR3 runs 14 residues. Germline CDR1 SEHNR, CDR2 FQNEAQ (reference sequence). This sample stems from a study of T cell responses to AZD1222 COVID-19 vaccine. Study observations and caveats: White British people made up most donors, females outnumbered males, and clonal diversity was possibly underestimated. Sampled repertoires all dated from after the peak T cell response.

Source: peripheral blood, taken on day 0 of AZD1222 vaccination. The source of this sequence is an adult in good health. The genes are TRBV7-9 and TRBJ1-6; D gene uncertain. CDR3 sequence: CASGLTTYNSPLHF. CDR3 DNA: TGTGCCAGTGGACTGACGACCTATAATTCACCCCTCCACTTT.